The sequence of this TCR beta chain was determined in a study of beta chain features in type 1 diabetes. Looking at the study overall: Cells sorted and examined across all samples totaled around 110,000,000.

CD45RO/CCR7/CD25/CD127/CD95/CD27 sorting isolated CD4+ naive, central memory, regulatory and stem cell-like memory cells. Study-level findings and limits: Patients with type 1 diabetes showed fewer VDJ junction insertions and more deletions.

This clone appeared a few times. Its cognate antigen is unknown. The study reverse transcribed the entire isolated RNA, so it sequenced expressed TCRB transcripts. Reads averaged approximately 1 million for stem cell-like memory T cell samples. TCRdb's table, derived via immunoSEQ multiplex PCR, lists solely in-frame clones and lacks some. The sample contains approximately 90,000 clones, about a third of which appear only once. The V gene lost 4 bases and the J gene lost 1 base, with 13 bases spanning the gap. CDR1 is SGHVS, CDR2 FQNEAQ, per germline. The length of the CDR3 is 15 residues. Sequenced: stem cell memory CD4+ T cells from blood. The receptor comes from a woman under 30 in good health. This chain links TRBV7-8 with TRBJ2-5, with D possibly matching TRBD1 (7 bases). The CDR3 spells CASSWDQGGQETQYF. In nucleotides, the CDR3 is TGTGCCAGCAGCTGGGACCAGGGGGGCCAAGAGACCCAGTACTTC.